The 17 T cell receptor beta chains presented below share a single source sample, sequenced in a study of tumor-infiltrating lymphocytes in primary liver carcinoma. Researchers generated TCR beta cDNA from approximately 520 ng of total RNA, relying on a constant-region primer. Three rounds of nested multiplex PCR with slightly modified ARM-PCR produced TCR beta libraries. Two initial PCR rounds of approximately 10 cycles each paired TRBV1-TRBV30 forward primers with a C-beta reverse primer. TCRdb processed the multiplex PCR reads anew with MiXCR; each CDR3 protein has one entry. The table lists about 180,000 distinct CDR3 sequences, roughly 60% of them singletons. In addition to blood RNA drawn from unsorted whole blood, germline DNA was extracted. What was sequenced was peripheral blood. The receptors were sampled from a man between 40 and 49 years old with primary liver carcinoma and hepatitis B virus infection.

Many counts were recorded for this clonotype. The chain couples TRBV11-2 to TRBJ2-2, with a tentative D call TRBD1 (6 bases). V lost 3 bases to trimming and J lost 1 base, with 9 bases between them. The CDR3 has 15 residues. CDR1 is SGHAT and CDR2 is FQNNGV in the germline V gene. CDR3 in DNA: TGTGCCAGCAGCTTCCAAGGGGGGAACACCGGGGAGCTGTTTTTT. This codes for CASSFQGGNTGELFF.

This clonotype was found many times. CDR3 in amino acids: CSALEAGKGEQYF. The CDR3 DNA is TGCAGCGCTCTTGAGGCCGGGAAGGGAGAGCAGTACTTC. The chain couples TRBV29-1 to TRBJ2-7, with TRBD2 as a possible D gene (5 bases). The CDR3 loop spans 13 amino acids. Trimming took off 7 bases at V and 7 bases at J, with 20 bases between the two ends. CDR1 SQVTM and CDR2 ANQGSEA come from the germline V gene.

Comments on this clonotype: Given a much more abundant clone one base away, this may be a read error. No conserved phenylalanine or tryptophan is present at the end of the CDR3, so a read error is the likely explanation. The CDR3 loop reads CSVEPGTVGEQFL. CDR3 nucleotide sequence: TGCAGCGTTGAACCAGGAACAGTAGGTGAGCAGTTCCTC. This chain links TRBV29-1 with TRBJ2-1; D remains ambiguous. The CDR3 spans 13 residues. CDR1 is SQVTM and CDR2 is ANQGSEA in the germline V gene. Trimming removed 2 bases at V and 9 bases at J, with 14 bases between.

This clonotype was counted a few times. V and J are TRBV7-8 and TRBJ2-3, with 9 bases identical to TRBD1. V shed 5 bases, J shed 5 bases, and the junction held 5 bases outside the gene matches. The CDR3 sequence is 14 residues long. CDR1 is SGHVS, CDR2 FQNEAQ, per germline. The CDR3 DNA reads TGTGCCAGCAGCACCCGACAGGGGGGAGATACGCAGTATTTT. Translated, it gives CASSTRQGGDTQYF.

About this clonotype: A junction boundary mismatches the germline segment, possibly from a read error. The chain recombines TRBV6-1 with TRBJ2-2; 9 bases fit TRBD1. This CDR3 has 14 residues. Germline V gene data show CDR1 as MNHNS and CDR2 as SASEGT. Here the CDR3 DNA reads TGTGACAGCAGCCGGACAGGGGCCACCGGTGAGCTGTTTTTT. This gives the protein CDSSRTGATGELFF.

Ten or more counts support this clonotype. The chain carries TRBV12-3 or TRBV12-4 and TRBJ2-1; 7 bases fit TRBD2. The V segment lost 8 bases and the J segment 1 base; nucleotides outside the gene matches: 5. This CDR3 contains 14 residues. The CDR3 region has the DNA TGTGCCAGCCGGAGCGGGAATTCCTACAATGAGCAGTTCTTC. It codes for CASRSGNSYNEQFF.

The V gene is TRBV7-9, the J gene TRBJ2-3; possibly TRBD2 for D (6 bases). Trimming left V 5 bases short and J 2 bases short, with 11 bases between. This CDR3 has 14 amino acids. CDR1 is SEHNR and CDR2 is FQNEAQ in the germline V gene (reference sequence). The CDR3 spells CASSKTRTTDTQYF. The CDR3 DNA reads TGTGCCAGCAGCAAGACTAGGACCACAGATACGCAGTATTTT. Complete variable domain (other parts from reference TRBV7-9 and TRBJ2-3): DTGVSQNPRHKITKRGQNVTFRCDPISEHNRLYWYRQTLGQGPEFLTYFQNEAQLEKSRLLSDRFSAERPKGSFSTLEIQRTEQGDSAMYLCASSKTRTTDTQYFGPGTRLTVL.

A word on this clonotype: This may stem from a read error, because a much larger clone lies one nucleotide away. J is TRBJ2-7 and V is TRBV12-3 or TRBV12-4; D is possibly TRBD1 (5 bases). This CDR3 contains 12 residues. Trimming removed 6 bases from V and 8 bases from J, with 14 bases in between. CDR3 sequence reads: CASRRQGDKQYF. CDR3 coding DNA: TGTGCCAGCAGGCGGCAGGGCGACAAGCAGTACTTC.

V usage is TRBV13 and J usage is TRBJ2-1, with D perhaps matching TRBD2 (7 bases). The CDR3 sequence is 14 residues long. CDR1 PRHDT and CDR2 FYEKMQ come from the germline V gene (reference sequence). Trimming pared 7 bases from V and 8 bases from J, leaving 18 bases between. CDR3 amino acids: CASNGGGGADEQFF. The CDR3 coding sequence is TGTGCCAGCAACGGGGGAGGGGGGGCGGATGAGCAGTTCTTC.

This rearrangement joins TRBV6-5 to TRBJ2-7, with 12 bases that match TRBD2. The trim removed 4 bases at V and 7 bases at J, leaving 11 bases unmatched. Germline CDR1 reads MNHEY; CDR2 reads SVGAGI. The CDR3 totals 16 residues. CDR3: CASSSLLAGGPREQYF. CDR3 nucleotides: TGTGCCAGCAGTTCTCTCCTAGCGGGAGGGCCCAGGGAGCAGTACTTC.

Worth noting for this clonotype: Sequence at one end of the junction differs from germline and may be a read error. This chain's CDR3 is CASSPTGSYGQYF. The CDR3 bases are TGTGCCAGCAGTCCCACAGGGTCCTACGGGCAGTACTTC. This sequence joins TRBV12-3 or TRBV12-4 and TRBJ2-7; possibly TRBD1 for D (6 bases). The CDR3 runs to 13 residues.

Concerning this clonotype itself: A read error may explain this, as a much larger clone is one base away. V usage is TRBV4-1 and J usage is TRBJ1-1; D unresolved. V was shortened by 2 bases and J by 2 bases, with 12 bases between the two germline ends. From germline, CDR1 is MGHRA and CDR2 YSYEKL. The CDR3 covers 15 residues. The CDR3 sequence: CASSQNYTANTEAFF. In nucleotides, the CDR3 is TGCGCCAGCAGCCAAAATTACACAGCTAACACTGAAGCTTTCTTT.

A note on this clonotype: Just one base apart from a much larger clone, this may be a read error. V usage is TRBV11-1 and J usage is TRBJ2-3; D not resolved. The CDR3 is 16 amino acids. In germline, CDR1 is SGHAT, CDR2 FQDESV (reference sequence). V lost 5 bases, J lost 3 bases, and 18 bases lay in between. The CDR3 bases are TGTGCCAGCAGCCGCGGTGGTTTCTCTAGAACAGATACGCAGTATTTT. Translation gives CASSRGGFSRTDTQYF.

The chain recombines TRBV10-1 with TRBJ1-1, with D unresolved. V dropped 5 bases and J dropped 0 bases, with 7 bases sitting between them. The CDR3 sequence is 13 residues long. The germline gives CDR1 WNHNN, CDR2 SYGVQD (reference sequence). CDR3 coding DNA: TGCGCCAGCAGTCAACAGCTGAACACTGAAGCTTTCTTT. It translates to CASSQQLNTEAFF.

V gene TRBV6-4 combines with J gene TRBJ2-1; a weak D match, TRBD2 (5 bases). The CDR3 runs to 16 residues. The V gene's germline CDR1 is MRHNA and CDR2 SNTAGT. V lost 5 bases and J lost 8, with 22 bases in between. CDR3 sequence reads: CASSREPHGMGYEQFF. Here the CDR3 DNA reads TGTGCCAGCAGTCGTGAGCCCCACGGGATGGGCTATGAGCAGTTCTTC.

This clonotype showed up just once. A junction boundary mismatches the germline segment, possibly from a read error. This chain uses TRBV6-1 with TRBJ1-2, with D hard to call. Germline V CDR1 and CDR2: MNHNS, SASEGT. The CDR3 runs 17 residues. The CDR3 region is CASSEALSGRGNYGYAF. The CDR3 DNA follows: TGTGCTAGCAGTGAAGCGCTTAGTGGCAGAGGGAACTATGGCTACGCCTTC.

This clonotype has a handful of counts. This chain connects TRBV6-5 to TRBJ2-5; D unclear. The CDR3 is 15 amino acids. From germline, CDR1 is MNHEY and CDR2 SVGAGI. V was shortened by 2 bases and J by 3 bases, with 13 bases between the two germline ends. The CDR3 spells CASSYRGRTEETQYF. DNA for the CDR3: TGTGCCAGCAGTTACCGCGGCCGGACCGAAGAGACCCAGTACTTC.